This is a list of T cell receptor beta chains from one sample in a study of T cells in Graves' hyperthyroidism and ophthalmopathy. Each CDR3 protein gets one entry after TCRdb re-called the multiplex PCR reads with MiXCR. This sample yields about 700,000 distinct CDR3 sequences, of which about 45% are seen a single time; less than 8.5% belongs to the top ten. Material for sequencing was peripheral blood or thyroid tissue (not recorded which). All receptors come from an adult man with Graves' disease, either hyperthyroidism or ophthalmopathy (not recorded which). Both conserved end residues are part of each CDR3. D genes are given only for firm matches. Some rows mark clone size as missing; the rest say once, few, many or name a class of expanded clone.

v_call: TRBV5-1
j_call: TRBJ2-5
clone_size: once
d_call: TRBD1
cdr3_aa: CASSSRTGGPGETQYF
cdr3_nt: TGCGCCAGCAGCTCCCGGACAGGGGGCCCTGGAGAGACCCAGTACTTC

v_call: TRBV6-5
j_call: TRBJ2-7
clone_size: -
d_call: -
cdr3_aa: CASSYWRTDGEQYF
cdr3_nt: TGTGCCAGCAGTTACTGGAGGACGGACGGCGAGCAGTACTTC

v_call: TRBV7-2
j_call: TRBJ1-4
clone_size: -
d_call: -
cdr3_aa: CASSLHPGRTTNEKLFF
cdr3_nt: TGTGCCAGCAGCTTACATCCAGGACGGACAACTAATGAAAAACTGTTTTTT

v_call: TRBV7-4
j_call: TRBJ1-1
clone_size: -
d_call: TRBD1
cdr3_aa: CASSQDPPLTGGETEAFF
cdr3_nt: TGCGCCAGCAGCCAAGATCCCCCTTTGACAGGGGGCGAGACTGAAGCTTTCTTT

v_call: TRBV10-3
j_call: TRBJ1-2
clone_size: -
d_call: -
cdr3_aa: CAISESTAGNYGYTF
cdr3_nt: TGTGCCATCAGTGAGTCGACGGCAGGGAACTATGGCTACACCTTC

v_call: TRBV2
j_call: TRBJ1-4
clone_size: -
d_call: -
cdr3_aa: CASQRNEKLFF
cdr3_nt: TGTGCCAGCCAGAGAAATGAAAAACTGTTTTTT

v_call: TRBV7-9
j_call: TRBJ2-7
clone_size: few
d_call: TRBD1
cdr3_aa: CASSSGTGDEQYF
cdr3_nt: TGTGCCAGCAGCTCCGGGACAGGGGACGAGCAGTACTTC

v_call: TRBV12-3/TRBV12-4
j_call: TRBJ1-2
clone_size: many
d_call: TRBD1
cdr3_aa: CASSHPDRVVYGYTF
cdr3_nt: TGTGCCAGCAGTCACCCCGACAGGGTGGTTTATGGCTACACCTTC

v_call: TRBV2
j_call: TRBJ1-5
clone_size: many
d_call: -
cdr3_aa: CASSLLGGNQPQHF
cdr3_nt: TGTGCCAGCAGCTTACTTGGGGGCAATCAGCCCCAGCATTTT

v_call: TRBV10-3
j_call: TRBJ2-7
clone_size: many
d_call: -
cdr3_aa: CASWSGSSYEQYF
cdr3_nt: TGTGCCAGTTGGTCCGGGTCATCCTACGAGCAGTACTTC

v_call: TRBV29-1
j_call: TRBJ1-2
clone_size: -
d_call: -
cdr3_aa: CSVDPSSPRVDYGYTF
cdr3_nt: TGCAGCGTTGACCCCAGCAGCCCACGGGTGGACTATGGCTACACCTTC

v_call: TRBV12-3/TRBV12-4
j_call: TRBJ1-1
clone_size: few
d_call: TRBD1
cdr3_aa: CASSFRKLTGVDTEAFF
cdr3_nt: TGTGCCAGCAGTTTCCGAAAACTGACAGGGGTCGACACTGAAGCTTTCTTT

v_call: TRBV6-1
j_call: TRBJ2-7
clone_size: few
d_call: -
cdr3_aa: CASGTSGGAYEQYF
cdr3_nt: TGTGCCAGCGGGACCTCGGGGGGCGCCTACGAGCAGTACTTC

v_call: TRBV14
j_call: TRBJ1-2
clone_size: many
d_call: -
cdr3_aa: CASSQESLFVGGYTF
cdr3_nt: TGTGCCAGCAGCCAAGAAAGTTTGTTTGTTGGCGGCTACACCTTC

v_call: TRBV5-8
j_call: TRBJ2-2
clone_size: -
d_call: TRBD2
cdr3_aa: CASSWGLAGNGELFF
cdr3_nt: TGTGCCAGCAGCTGGGGACTAGCGGGAAACGGGGAGCTGTTTTTT

v_call: TRBV19
j_call: TRBJ1-6
clone_size: -
d_call: TRBD1
cdr3_aa: CASKNPTGRSPLHF
cdr3_nt: TGTGCCAGTAAGAATCCGACAGGGCGGTCACCCCTCCACTTT

v_call: TRBV10-3
j_call: TRBJ1-2
clone_size: -
d_call: TRBD1
cdr3_aa: CATQPGQGAVDYGYTF
cdr3_nt: TGTGCCACCCAACCGGGACAGGGGGCGGTCGACTATGGCTACACCTTC

v_call: TRBV5-1
j_call: TRBJ2-5
clone_size: -
d_call: TRBD1
cdr3_aa: CASSPGQGSGETQYF
cdr3_nt: TGCGCCAGCAGCCCTGGACAGGGTTCGGGAGAGACCCAGTACTTC

v_call: TRBV10-3
j_call: TRBJ2-7
clone_size: -
d_call: -
cdr3_aa: CAISERGDVYEQYF
cdr3_nt: TGTGCCATCAGTGAGAGGGGGGACGTCTACGAGCAGTACTTC

v_call: TRBV20-1
j_call: TRBJ1-1
clone_size: -
d_call: -
cdr3_aa: CSAKTNRFQSNTEAFF
cdr3_nt: TGCAGTGCTAAGACTAACAGGTTTCAATCGAACACTGAAGCTTTCTTT

v_call: TRBV20-1
j_call: TRBJ1-1
clone_size: few
d_call: -
cdr3_aa: CSARSRGKLSWAFF
cdr3_nt: TGCAGTGCTAGATCCAGGGGTAAATTATCGTGGGCTTTCTTT

v_call: TRBV19
j_call: TRBJ1-4
clone_size: many
d_call: -
cdr3_aa: CASSIFAGGGEKLFF
cdr3_nt: TGTGCCAGTAGTATATTTGCCGGGGGTGGTGAAAAACTGTTTTTT

v_call: TRBV4-1
j_call: TRBJ2-2
clone_size: -
d_call: -
cdr3_aa: CASSQYLANTGELFF
cdr3_nt: TGCGCCAGCAGCCAATATCTAGCTAACACCGGGGAGCTGTTTTTT

v_call: TRBV24-1
j_call: TRBJ2-5
clone_size: many
d_call: TRBD2
cdr3_aa: CATSGRGGETQYF
cdr3_nt: TGTGCCACCAGTGGTCGCGGGGGAGAGACCCAGTACTTC

v_call: TRBV5-1
j_call: TRBJ1-2
clone_size: many
d_call: TRBD1
cdr3_aa: CASSLTGEMNGYTF
cdr3_nt: TGCGCCAGCAGCTTGACAGGGGAAATGAATGGCTACACCTTC

v_call: TRBV19
j_call: TRBJ1-1
clone_size: -
d_call: TRBD1
cdr3_aa: CASRTGTEAFF
cdr3_nt: TGTGCCAGCAGGACAGGGACTGAAGCTTTCTTT

v_call: TRBV5-1
j_call: TRBJ2-7
clone_size: -
d_call: -
cdr3_aa: CASSAALIIDSREQYF
cdr3_nt: TGCGCCAGCAGCGCCGCACTCATAATAGATTCCCGCGAGCAGTACTTC

v_call: TRBV19
j_call: TRBJ1-2
clone_size: -
d_call: TRBD1
cdr3_aa: CASSASPIMTGRLNTNYGYTF
cdr3_nt: TGTGCCAGTAGCGCCTCCCCAATCATGACAGGGCGCTTGAACACTAACTATGGCTACACCTTC

v_call: TRBV19
j_call: TRBJ1-1
clone_size: few
d_call: -
cdr3_aa: CASSPRLGRTEAFF
cdr3_nt: TGTGCCAGTAGTCCCCGCCTGGGTAGGACTGAAGCTTTCTTT

v_call: TRBV2
j_call: TRBJ1-6
clone_size: -
d_call: -
cdr3_aa: CASSYADSNSPLHF
cdr3_nt: TGTGCCAGCAGTTACGCCGACAGTAATTCACCCCTCCACTTT

v_call: TRBV11-2
j_call: TRBJ1-1
clone_size: many
d_call: TRBD1
cdr3_aa: CASSFGTGGAFF
cdr3_nt: TGTGCCAGCAGTTTCGGGACAGGTGGAGCTTTCTTT

v_call: TRBV29-1
j_call: TRBJ1-1
clone_size: -
d_call: -
cdr3_aa: CSVSQGDTEAFF
cdr3_nt: TGCAGCGTCTCCCAGGGCGACACTGAAGCTTTCTTT

v_call: TRBV10-2
j_call: TRBJ1-3
clone_size: many
d_call: -
cdr3_aa: CASSDGISGNTIYF
cdr3_nt: TGCGCCAGCAGTGACGGGATCTCTGGAAACACCATATATTTT

v_call: TRBV20-1
j_call: TRBJ1-6
clone_size: -
d_call: -
cdr3_aa: CSARDFQQSHSPLHF
cdr3_nt: TGCAGTGCTAGAGACTTTCAGCAGTCCCATTCACCCCTCCACTTT

v_call: TRBV6-1
j_call: TRBJ2-7
clone_size: -
d_call: -
cdr3_aa: CASCLTGVGEQYF
cdr3_nt: TGTGCCAGCTGCCTGACAGGAGTAGGCGAGCAGTACTTC

v_call: TRBV6-6
j_call: TRBJ1-1
clone_size: -
d_call: TRBD1
cdr3_aa: CASSEVRTGNTEAFF
cdr3_nt: TGTGCCAGCAGTGAAGTTCGGACAGGGAACACTGAAGCTTTCTTT

v_call: TRBV12-3/TRBV12-4
j_call: TRBJ1-1
clone_size: -
d_call: TRBD1
cdr3_aa: CASRRYRGVDTEAFF
cdr3_nt: TGTGCCAGCAGAAGATACAGGGGGGTCGACACTGAAGCTTTCTTT

v_call: TRBV19
j_call: TRBJ2-6
clone_size: -
d_call: TRBD1
cdr3_aa: CASSIRATGGTTGANVLTF
cdr3_nt: TGTGCCAGTAGCATTAGAGCGACAGGGGGCACGACTGGGGCCAACGTCCTGACTTTC

v_call: TRBV7-9
j_call: TRBJ1-5
clone_size: -
d_call: TRBD1
cdr3_aa: CASSTSGTGGTPSNQPQHF
cdr3_nt: TGTGCCAGCAGCACTTCCGGGACAGGGGGTACCCCTAGCAATCAGCCCCAGCATTTT

v_call: TRBV6-1
j_call: TRBJ2-7
clone_size: -
d_call: TRBD1
cdr3_aa: CASSEVLGQGYEQYF
cdr3_nt: TGTGCCAGCAGTGAAGTTTTGGGACAGGGGTACGAGCAGTACTTC

v_call: TRBV19
j_call: TRBJ1-1
clone_size: few
d_call: -
cdr3_aa: CASSLLGRGAEAFF
cdr3_nt: TGTGCCAGTAGTCTCCTCGGGAGGGGTGCTGAAGCTTTCTTT

v_call: TRBV25-1
j_call: TRBJ1-6
clone_size: -
d_call: -
cdr3_aa: CASSATPDSPLHF
cdr3_nt: TGTGCCAGCAGTGCTACTCCAGATTCACCCCTCCACTTT

v_call: TRBV10-2
j_call: TRBJ1-6
clone_size: -
d_call: TRBD1
cdr3_aa: CASSEFAWGQGSSPLHF
cdr3_nt: TGCGCCAGCAGTGAGTTTGCATGGGGACAGGGTAGTTCACCCCTCCACTTT

v_call: TRBV12-5
j_call: TRBJ2-5
clone_size: -
d_call: -
cdr3_aa: CASGLMGVETQYF
cdr3_nt: TGTGCTAGTGGTTTGATGGGGGTTGAGACCCAGTACTTC

v_call: TRBV7-6
j_call: TRBJ2-5
clone_size: -
d_call: -
cdr3_aa: CASSARTGTSWETQYF
cdr3_nt: TGTGCCAGCAGCGCCCGGACAGGGACTAGTTGGGAGACCCAGTACTTC

v_call: TRBV7-8
j_call: TRBJ1-1
clone_size: -
d_call: TRBD1
cdr3_aa: CASSLEPGGYTEAFF
cdr3_nt: TGTGCCAGCAGCTTAGAGCCAGGGGGTTACACTGAAGCTTTCTTT

v_call: TRBV7-2
j_call: TRBJ1-2
clone_size: few
d_call: -
cdr3_aa: CASSDPTGFSGYTF
cdr3_nt: TGTGCCAGCAGCGACCCTACCGGTTTCAGTGGCTACACCTTC

v_call: TRBV10-3
j_call: TRBJ1-3
clone_size: many
d_call: -
cdr3_aa: CAISESPGLTGNTIYF
cdr3_nt: TGTGCCATCAGTGAGTCGCCGGGATTGACTGGAAACACCATATATTTT

v_call: TRBV2
j_call: TRBJ2-7
clone_size: -
d_call: -
cdr3_aa: CASSEASGVRQYF
cdr3_nt: TGTGCCAGCAGTGAAGCTAGCGGAGTGAGGCAGTACTTC

v_call: TRBV20-1
j_call: TRBJ2-7
clone_size: -
d_call: TRBD1
cdr3_aa: CSAPGQGTERASYEQYF
cdr3_nt: TGCAGTGCCCCGGGACAGGGGACGGAAAGGGCCTCCTACGAGCAGTACTTC

v_call: TRBV7-3
j_call: TRBJ1-2
clone_size: -
d_call: -
cdr3_aa: CASSLTTGLNYGYTF
cdr3_nt: TGTGCCAGCAGCCTAACGACAGGTTTAAACTATGGCTACACCTTC